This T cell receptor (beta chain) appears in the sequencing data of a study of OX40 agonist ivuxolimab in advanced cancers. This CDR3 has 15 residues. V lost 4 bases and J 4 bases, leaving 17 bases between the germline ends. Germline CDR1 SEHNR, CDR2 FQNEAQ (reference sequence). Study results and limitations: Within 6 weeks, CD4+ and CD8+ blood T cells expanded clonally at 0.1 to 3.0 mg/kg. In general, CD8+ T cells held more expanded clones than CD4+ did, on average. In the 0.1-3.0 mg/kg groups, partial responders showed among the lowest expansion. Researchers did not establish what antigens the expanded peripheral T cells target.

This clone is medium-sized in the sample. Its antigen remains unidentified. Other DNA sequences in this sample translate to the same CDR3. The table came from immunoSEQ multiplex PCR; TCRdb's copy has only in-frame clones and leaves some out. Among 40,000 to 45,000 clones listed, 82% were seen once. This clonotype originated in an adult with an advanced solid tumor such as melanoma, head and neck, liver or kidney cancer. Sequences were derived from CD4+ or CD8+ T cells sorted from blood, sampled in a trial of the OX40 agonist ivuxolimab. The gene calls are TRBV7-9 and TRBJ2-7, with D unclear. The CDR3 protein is CASSSNPESGYEQYF. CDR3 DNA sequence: TGTGCCAGCAGCTCTAACCCGGAGAGTGGATACGAGCAGTACTTC.